The 21 T cell receptor beta chains below were found in one sample sequenced in a study of OX40 agonist ivuxolimab in advanced cancers. Library preparation was by the immunoSEQ multiplex PCR assay. TCRdb retrieved this table from immuneACCESS and kept in-frame rearrangements only. Not all clones are present; in checked studies, unresolved V genes account for under half, and no reason is known for the remainder. Present in this sample are tens of thousands of clones, 60% to 80% of which were seen just once. The ten largest clones represent 3.9% of the sample. The sample here was CD4+ or CD8+ T cells sorted from blood, taken in a trial of the OX40 agonist ivuxolimab. The source is an adult with an advanced solid tumor such as melanoma, head and neck, liver or kidney cancer.

The chain couples TRBV21-1 to TRBJ2-7; the table gives TRBD1 as D, unverified against the DNA. TRBV21-1 is termed a pseudogene. The CDR3 is 15 residues long. In nucleotides, the CDR3 is TGTGCCAGCAATTCACAGGGTGGGAGCTCCTACGAGCAGTACTTC. Translated: CASNSQGGSSYEQYF.

The V and J genes are TRBV5-1 and TRBJ2-5; perhaps TRBD2 as D (7 bases). The CDR3 has 16 amino acids. Per germline, CDR1 SGHRS and CDR2 YFSETQ. Trimming shortened V by 0 bases and J by 5 bases, and 17 bases separated the two germline ends. CDR3 DNA sequence: TGCGCCAGCAGCTTGGCTGCGGGGGCTGGATCGGAGACCCAGTACTTC. It is translated as CASSLAAGAGSETQYF.

V is TRBV6-6 and J is TRBJ2-1; D is undetermined. The germline V gene has CDR1 MNHNY and CDR2 SVGAGI (reference sequence). This CDR3 contains 15 residues. V was cut by 2 bases and J by 0 bases, with 8 bases left in between. This CDR3 reads CASSYEVGSYNEQFF. DNA for the CDR3: TGTGCCAGCAGTTACGAGGTGGGCTCCTACAATGAGCAGTTCTTC.

The V call is TRBV5-1, the J call TRBJ1-1; possible D gene TRBD1, 6 bases. Germline V gene lookup returns CDR1 SGHRS and CDR2 YFSETQ. CDR3 size: 12 residues. V lost 4 bases to trimming and J lost 8 bases, with 12 bases between them. CDR3 sequence: CASSPRGGEAFF. CDR3 DNA: TGCGCCAGCAGCCCGCGGGGGGGCGAAGCTTTCTTT.

The genes are TRBV18 and TRBJ1-6; TRBD1 agrees at 10 bases. This CDR3 comprises 17 residues. The germline V gene encodes CDR1 KGHSH and CDR2 LQKENI. V lost 4 bases to trimming and J lost 7 bases; unmatched junction nucleotides: 10. CDR3 in amino acids: CASSLKHRDRGNSPLHF. The DNA of the CDR3 is TGTGCCAGCTCACTAAAACACCGGGACAGGGGCAATTCACCCCTCCACTTT.

The chain uses TRBV27 and TRBJ1-1; D may be TRBD1 (6 bases). CDR3 length: 16 residues. The germline V gene has CDR1 MNHEY and CDR2 SMNVEV (reference sequence). Trimming pared 1 base from V and 4 bases from J, leaving 16 bases between. The CDR3 loop reads CASSLFQGTLSTEAFF. As DNA, the CDR3 is TGTGCCAGCAGTTTATTCCAGGGGACCTTGAGCACTGAAGCTTTCTTT.

Only one count was recorded for this clone. The chain uses TRBV2 and TRBJ1-4; 9 bases line up with TRBD1. V dropped 6 bases and J dropped 8; count of bases not matched to a gene: 10. The V gene's germline CDR1 is SNHLY and CDR2 FYNNEI. The CDR3 length is 15 residues. The CDR3 nucleotides read TGTGCCAGCAGACTACAGGGGGCGCGTGACGAAAAACTGTTTTTT. Translation gives CASRLQGARDEKLFF.

The rearrangement joins TRBV18 to TRBJ2-3, with TRBD2 matching over 10 bases. V shed 3 bases, J shed 6 bases, and the junction held 6 bases outside the gene matches. This CDR3 contains 15 residues. The germline CDR1 and CDR2 sequences are KGHSH and LQKENI. CDR3 region: CASSPLAGVSDTQYF. In DNA, the CDR3 is TGTGCCAGCTCACCTCTAGCGGGAGTATCGGATACGCAGTATTTT.

The chain couples TRBV6-6 to TRBJ1-1, with 7 nucleotides matching TRBD1. The CDR3 covers 13 residues. Germline V gives CDR1 MNHNY, CDR2 SVGAGI (reference sequence). With V trimmed by 6 bases and J by 3 bases, 4 bases remained unmatched. CDR3 residues: CASRTGKDTEAFF. CDR3 coding DNA: TGTGCCAGCAGGACAGGGAAGGACACTGAAGCTTTCTTT.

The chain couples TRBV2 to TRBJ1-2, with D unresolved. Germline V gene lookup returns CDR1 SNHLY and CDR2 FYNNEI. The CDR3 is 16 amino acids. Trimming pared 6 bases from V and 6 bases from J, leaving 23 bases between. The CDR3, as DNA: TGTGCCAGCAGAGAAAAAGGACGGGCCGGGAACGATGGCTACACCTTC. Translation: CASREKGRAGNDGYTF.

CDR3 region: CASSLWGAGGDEQFF. The DNA for the CDR3 is TGTGCCAGCAGCTTGTGGGGAGCGGGAGGGGACGAGCAGTTCTTC. The chain is built from TRBV7-9 and TRBJ2-1; 10 nucleotides align to TRBD2. With 3 bases clipped from V and 10 bases from J, the junction kept 9 bases outside the gene matches. Germline loops: CDR1 SEHNR, CDR2 FQNEAQ (reference sequence). The CDR3 is made up of 15 amino acids.

The chain couples TRBV7-2 to TRBJ2-7; D not resolved. The ends were cut back, 4 bases at V and 0 bases at J, with 4 bases in the middle. The length of the CDR3 is 12 residues. Germline CDR1 SGHTA, CDR2 FQGNSA. The CDR3 DNA is TGTGCCAGCAGCTCTAGCTCCTACGAGCAGTACTTC. It encodes CASSSSSYEQYF.

This clone is a singleton in its sample. The chain recombines TRBV10-3 with TRBJ2-1; 9 nucleotides line up with TRBD2. The CDR3 sequence is 13 residues long. V gave up 9 bases and J gave up 4 bases; unmatched junction bases: 4. Germline CDR1 is ENHRY and CDR2 is SYGVKD. CDR3 sequence: CAMDSGGYNEQFF. CDR3 DNA: TGTGCCATGGATAGCGGGGGATACAATGAGCAGTTCTTC.

V and J are TRBV19 and TRBJ1-2; 7 nucleotides line up with TRBD1. The CDR3 is 17 residues long. CDR1 is LNHDA, CDR2 SQIVND, per germline (reference sequence). After removal of 6 bases from V and 6 bases from J, the junction contained 19 bases not matched to a gene. The CDR3, as DNA: TGTGCCAGTAGGGAGGGGACAGTTCCGCGGCGGAATCATGGCTACACCTTC. The encoded protein is CASREGTVPRRNHGYTF.

The V and J genes are TRBV21-1 and TRBJ1-5. TRBV21-1 is given as a pseudogene. CDR3 length: 15 amino acids. The CDR3 nucleotides read TGTGCCAGCACCGAGCCCGGGGACCCTAGGGGGCCCCAGCATTTT. Protein product: CASTEPGDPRGPQHF.

This chain connects TRBV19 to TRBJ2-1; possible D gene TRBD2, 5 bases. Trimming took off 4 bases at V and 7 bases at J, with 14 bases between the two ends. This CDR3 has 14 amino acids. The germline gives CDR1 LNHDA, CDR2 SQIVND (reference sequence). For the CDR3, the DNA is TGTGCCAGTAGTAGGACCTCTACGGGGAATGAGCAGTTCTTC. Encoded protein: CASSRTSTGNEQFF.

The V and J genes are TRBV29-1 and TRBJ1-1; maybe TRBD1 (5 bases). Germline V gives CDR1 SQVTM, CDR2 ANQGSEA. The V end lost 6 bases, the J end lost 1 base, and 6 bases lay between the germline ends. This CDR3 has 11 residues. CDR3 nucleotide sequence: TGCAGCGTAAGGGGGAACACTGAAGCTTTCTTT. Translating it yields CSVRGNTEAFF. Full variable domain (outside the CDR3, taken from reference TRBV29-1 and TRBJ1-1): SAVISQKPSRDICQRGTSLTIQCQVDSQVTMMFWYRQQPGQSLTLIATANQGSEATYESGFVIDKFPISRPNLTFSTLTVSNMSPEDSSIYLCSVRGNTEAFFGQGTRLTVV.

The chain uses TRBV9 and TRBJ1-1; TRBD1 aligns across 8 bases. The CDR3 has 15 residues. The V segment lost 0 bases and the J segment 4 bases; nucleotides outside the gene matches: 5. Germline CDR1 is SGDLS and CDR2 is YYNGEE. CDR3 amino acids: CASSVGHTGGTEAFF. The CDR3 DNA is TGTGCCAGCAGCGTAGGGCATACAGGGGGCACTGAAGCTTTCTTT. Drawing the rest from reference TRBV9 and TRBJ1-1, the complete variable domain is DSGVTQTPKHLITATGQRVTLRCSPRSGDLSVYWYQQSLDQGLQFLIQYYNGEERAKGNILERFSAQQFPDLHSELNLSSLELGDSALYFCASSVGHTGGTEAFFGQGTRLTVV.

V is TRBV11-2 and J is TRBJ2-1; TRBD2 matches at 12 bases. Germline V gives CDR1 SGHAT, CDR2 FQNNGV. This CDR3 has 15 residues. Unmatched junction bases numbered 2, after V lost 0 bases and J lost 8 bases. This chain's CDR3 is CASSLELAGGHEQFF. The CDR3 DNA is TGTGCCAGCAGCTTAGAACTAGCGGGGGGCCATGAGCAGTTCTTC.

This clone was observed once. The V and J genes are TRBV28 and TRBJ1-5; D might be TRBD1 (6 bases). The V end lost 11 bases, the J end lost 6 bases, and 23 bases lay between the germline ends. CDR1 is MDHEN and CDR2 is SYDVKM in the germline V gene. The CDR3 runs 15 residues. CDR3 amino acids: CAAWPETGPFQPQHF. The CDR3 DNA reads TGTGCCGCATGGCCGGAGACAGGACCCTTTCAGCCCCAGCATTTT.

The chain is built from TRBV4-3 and TRBJ2-3; 11 nucleotides align to TRBD2. Germline loops: CDR1 LGHNA, CDR2 YSLEER. V lost 4 bases, J lost 5 bases, and 14 bases stayed unmatched. The CDR3 spans 18 residues. The CDR3 DNA follows: TGCGCCAGCAGCCTTGACCCCCTTAGCGGGGGGGCCGAAGATACGCAGTATTTT. Amino acid sequence: CASSLDPLSGGAEDTQYF.